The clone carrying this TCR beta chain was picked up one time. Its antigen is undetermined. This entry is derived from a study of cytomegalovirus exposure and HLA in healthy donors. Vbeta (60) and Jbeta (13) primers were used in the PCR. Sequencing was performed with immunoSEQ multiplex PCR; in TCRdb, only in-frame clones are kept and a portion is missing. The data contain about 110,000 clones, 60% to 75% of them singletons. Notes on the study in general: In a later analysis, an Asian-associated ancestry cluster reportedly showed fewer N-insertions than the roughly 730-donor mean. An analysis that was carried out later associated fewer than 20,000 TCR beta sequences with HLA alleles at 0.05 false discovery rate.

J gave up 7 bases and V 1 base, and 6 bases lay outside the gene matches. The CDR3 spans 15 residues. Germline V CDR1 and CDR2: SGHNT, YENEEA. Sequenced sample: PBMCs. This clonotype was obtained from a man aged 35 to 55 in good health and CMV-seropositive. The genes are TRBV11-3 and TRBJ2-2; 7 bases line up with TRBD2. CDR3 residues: CASSLGAGAFGELFF. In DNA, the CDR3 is TGTGCCAGCAGCTTAGGGGCGGGAGCGTTCGGGGAGCTGTTTTTT.